Below are 26 T cell receptor beta chains sequenced from a single sample in a study of blood T cell repertoires in COVID-19. Sequenced by immunoSEQ multiplex PCR; TCRdb stores in-frame clones only, minus some. The repertoire holds approximately 300,000 clones, with 90% as singletons. What was sequenced was peripheral blood. Receptors were obtained from a woman in her thirties or forties with COVID-19, enrolled during active disease.

The chain employs TRBV18 and TRBJ2-7; 10 nucleotides line up with TRBD1. V was clipped by 3 bases and J by 2 bases; unmatched bases: 1. Germline values: CDR1 KGHSH, CDR2 LQKENI. The CDR3 totals 14 residues. The CDR3 protein is CASSPGTGAYEQYF. Written as DNA, the CDR3 is TGTGCCAGCTCACCCGGGACAGGGGCCTACGAGCAGTACTTC.

Only a few counts were recorded for this clone. The chain has TRBV13 and TRBJ1-2; 8 bases align to TRBD1. Germline V gene sequence: CDR1 PRHDT, CDR2 FYEKMQ (reference sequence). This CDR3 is built from 14 residues. With V trimmed by 3 bases and J by 6 bases, 6 bases remained unmatched. Here the CDR3 DNA reads TGTGCCAGCAGCTTTTACAGGGGGGCTGATGGCTACACCTTC. As protein: CASSFYRGADGYTF.

The gene calls are TRBV7-3 and TRBJ2-3; 9 bases map to TRBD2. CDR1 and CDR2 from the germline V gene are SGHTA and FQGTGA. Unmatched junction bases numbered 10, after V lost 5 bases and J lost 4 bases. The CDR3 runs 16 residues. This CDR3 reads CASSPTGGRAPDTQYF. The CDR3 nucleotides are TGTGCCAGCAGCCCGACTGGCGGGAGGGCCCCAGATACGCAGTATTTT.

This chain connects TRBV6-1 to TRBJ1-2; D may be TRBD1 (6 bases). V was clipped by 2 bases and J by 6 bases, with 16 bases between them. The CDR3 sequence is 15 residues long. Germline V lookup: CDR1 MNHNS, CDR2 SASEGT. The CDR3 here is CASSEKVRGSHGYTF. As DNA, the CDR3 is TGTGCCAGCAGTGAAAAGGTCAGGGGCTCGCATGGCTACACCTTC.

V is TRBV7-3 and J is TRBJ2-2; D may be TRBD2 (6 bases). CDR1 and CDR2 (germline): SGHTA, FQGTGA. The CDR3 contains 17 residues. V lost 3 bases and J 5 bases, leaving 19 bases between the germline ends. DNA of the CDR3: TGTGCCAGCAGCTTCTACCCCGCGGGACGGAGTACCGGGGAGCTGTTTTTT. Amino acid sequence: CASSFYPAGRSTGELFF.

The rearrangement uses TRBV5-1 and TRBJ1-2, with TRBD1 matching 11 bases. Germline V gene lookup returns CDR1 SGHRS and CDR2 YFSETQ. The CDR3 is made up of 14 amino acids. V was pared by 3 bases and J by 4 bases, with 2 bases of the junction left unmatched. Here the CDR3 DNA reads TGCGCCAGCAGCTCCGGGACAGGGGGCTATGGCTACACCTTC. Residues: CASSSGTGGYGYTF. Complete variable domain (other parts from reference TRBV5-1 and TRBJ1-2): KAGVTQTPRYLIKTRGQQVTLSCSPISGHRSVSWYQQTPGQGLQFLFEYFSETQRNKGNFPGRFSGRQFSNSRSEMNVSTLELGDSALYLCASSSGTGGYGYTFGSGTRLTVV.

This clone showed up just a few times. The chain is built from TRBV3-1 (or the pseudogene TRBV3-2) and TRBJ2-2; 7 bases align to TRBD2. The CDR3 extends over 17 amino acids. The germline gives CDR1 LGHDT, CDR2 YNNKEL (reference sequence). The V gene end was trimmed by 5 bases and the J gene end by 4 bases; junction bases not matched to a gene: 13. The CDR3 is CASSFPSGSQPTGELFF. CDR3 DNA sequence: TGTGCCAGCAGCTTCCCTAGCGGCAGCCAACCCACCGGGGAGCTGTTTTTT.

The chain uses TRBV5-6 and TRBJ1-2; 10 nucleotides match TRBD1. Germline values: CDR1 SGHDT, CDR2 YYEEEE. V trimming: 3 bases; J trimming: 2 bases; junction bases outside the gene matches: 1. The CDR3 covers 14 residues. In DNA, the CDR3 is TGTGCCAGCAGCTCGGACAGGGGGAACTATGGCTACACCTTC. Amino acid sequence: CASSSDRGNYGYTF.

V usage is TRBV9 and J usage is TRBJ1-2, with D possibly being TRBD1 (6 bases). The CDR3 is made up of 16 amino acids. Trimming took 2 bases from V and 6 from J, leaving 20 bases between them. Per the germline V gene, CDR1 is SGDLS and CDR2 is YYNGEE. The DNA for the CDR3 is TGTGCCAGCAGCGTGGGAGGGGGTGGACTGTCAAATGGCTACACCTTC. It yields the protein CASSVGGGGLSNGYTF.

V usage is TRBV12-5 and J usage is TRBJ2-7; possible D gene TRBD2, 5 bases. CDR1 and CDR2 (germline): LGHNT, FRNRAP. V gave up 3 bases and J gave up 6 bases, with 9 bases separating them. This CDR3 has 12 amino acids. The CDR3 DNA is TGTGCTAGTGGTTTCCTAGCTCTCGAGCAGTACTTC. Translated: CASGFLALEQYF.

The chain uses TRBV28 and TRBJ2-7; possible D gene TRBD1, 6 bases. Trimming cost V 1 base and J 1 base, with 8 bases left between them. Per germline, CDR1 MDHEN and CDR2 SYDVKM. This CDR3 comprises 14 residues. Written as DNA, the CDR3 is TGTGCCAGCAGTTTATACAGGGCTTCCTACGAGCAGTACTTC. Protein product: CASSLYRASYEQYF.

This clone has a single count. The V and J genes are TRBV5-1 and TRBJ2-7, with 9 bases aligning to TRBD1. Germline assignment: CDR1 SGHRS and CDR2 YFSETQ. V was clipped by 4 bases and J by 5 bases; unmatched bases: 7. The CDR3 extends over 14 amino acids. CDR3: CASSPTGGLNEQYF. CDR3 DNA sequence: TGCGCCAGCAGCCCCACAGGGGGCTTGAACGAGCAGTACTTC. Based on the CDR3 plus reference TRBV5-1 and TRBJ2-7, the full variable domain is KAGVTQTPRYLIKTRGQQVTLSCSPISGHRSVSWYQQTPGQGLQFLFEYFSETQRNKGNFPGRFSGRQFSNSRSEMNVSTLELGDSALYLCASSPTGGLNEQYFGPGTRLTVT.

The CDR3 DNA sequence: TGCGCCAGCAGCTTGGCGGACACAATGAACACCGGGGAGCTGTTTTTT. This gives the protein CASSLADTMNTGELFF. The gene calls are TRBV5-1 and TRBJ2-2; D might be TRBD1 (5 bases). V was cut by 0 bases and J by 1 base, with 10 bases left in between. Germline assignment: CDR1 SGHRS and CDR2 YFSETQ. This CDR3 spans 16 amino acids.

The chain has TRBV9 and TRBJ2-1; 7 bases fit TRBD1. CDR3 length: 21 residues. Germline CDR1 reads SGDLS; CDR2 reads YYNGEE. With V trimmed by 3 bases and J by 2 bases, 23 bases remained unmatched. Written as DNA, the CDR3 is TGTGCCAGCAGCGCCAGCGACAGGGATAGGCGGGTTCCCCGACCCTACAATGAGCAGTTCTTC. It translates to CASSASDRDRRVPRPYNEQFF.

V usage is TRBV6-5 and J usage is TRBJ1-1; D uncertain. The V end lost 6 bases, the J end lost 7 bases, and 15 bases lay between the germline ends. Germline lookup yields CDR1 MNHEY and CDR2 SVGAGI. This CDR3 region has 13 residues. Here the CDR3 reads CASSNTRTGEAFF. The CDR3 coding sequence is TGTGCCAGCAGCAATACACGGACTGGTGAAGCTTTCTTT.

On this clone: Additional DNA sequences in this sample encode the identical CDR3. The chain couples TRBV9 to TRBJ1-5; TRBD1 matches 8 bases. The CDR3 contains 14 residues. Germline-derived CDR1 and CDR2 are SGDLS and YYNGEE. V shed 4 bases, J shed 2 bases, and the junction held 2 bases outside the gene matches. CDR3 nucleotide sequence: TGTGCCAGCAGCCCGACAGGGGGCAATCAGCCCCAGCATTTT. Its protein product is CASSPTGGNQPQHF.

The chain couples TRBV6-5 to TRBJ1-1, with TRBD1 matching over 8 bases. V dropped 5 bases and J dropped 1; count of bases not matched to a gene: 6. The length of the CDR3 is 15 residues. CDR1 MNHEY and CDR2 SVGAGI come from the germline V gene. CDR3 in DNA: TGTGCCAGCAGTCCGCAGGGGGCACAGAACACTGAAGCTTTCTTT. Its translation is CASSPQGAQNTEAFF.

This clone showed up just once. V and J are TRBV19 and TRBJ2-6; 7 positions agree with TRBD1. Looked up from germline, CDR1 is LNHDA and CDR2 is SQIVND (reference sequence). The CDR3 totals 19 residues. Unmatched junction bases numbered 14, after V lost 6 bases and J lost 0 bases. The CDR3 DNA is TGTGCCAGTAGCCCTCGCCGGGACAGCTTTAGCTCTGGGGCCAACGTCCTGACTTTC. Residues: CASSPRRDSFSSGANVLTF. Drawing the rest from reference TRBV19 and TRBJ2-6, the complete variable domain is DGGITQSPKYLFRKEGQNVTLSCEQNLNHDAMYWYRQDPGQGLRLIYYSQIVNDFQKGDIAEGYSVSREKKESFPLTVTSAQKNPTAFYLCASSPRRDSFSSGANVLTFGAGSRLTVL.

This clone was seen just once. V gene TRBV6-1 combines with J gene TRBJ1-5; D not resolved. CDR1 MNHNS and CDR2 SASEGT come from the germline V gene. The ends were cut back, 2 bases at V and 8 bases at J, with 13 bases in the middle. CDR3 length equals 14 residues. CDR3 in DNA: TGTGCCAGCAGTGAACGAGGTCGGAGGGAGCCCCAGCATTTT. Protein: CASSERGRREPQHF.

V usage is TRBV13 and J usage is TRBJ2-3; the match to TRBD2 covers 10 bases. With V trimmed by 0 bases and J by 6 bases, 3 bases remained unmatched. The CDR3 loop spans 15 amino acids. CDR1 and CDR2 (germline): PRHDT, FYEKMQ (reference sequence). The CDR3 DNA is TGTGCCAGCAGCTTAGGGCTAGCGGGAGTCGATACGCAGTATTTT. This translates into CASSLGLAGVDTQYF. Based on the CDR3 plus reference TRBV13 and TRBJ2-3, the full variable domain is AAGVIQSPRHLIKEKRETATLKCYPIPRHDTVYWYQQGPGQDPQFLISFYEKMQSDKGSIPDRFSAQQFSDYHSELNMSSLELGDSALYFCASSLGLAGVDTQYFGPGTRLTVL.

This clone was seen just once. The gene calls are TRBV7-2 and TRBJ2-3, with TRBD2 identical over 11 bases. Germline trimming cut 6 bases from V and 3 bases from J; bases unmatched to any gene: 8. CDR3 length: 16 amino acids. In germline, CDR1 is SGHTA, CDR2 FQGNSA. CDR3 DNA: TGTGCCAGCAGGGGTAGCGGGGGGGATGGAACAGATACGCAGTATTTT. As protein: CASRGSGGDGTDTQYF.

The chain combines TRBV24-1 with TRBJ2-5, with TRBD1 as a possible D gene (7 bases). V was cut by 9 bases and J by 2 bases, with 15 bases left in between. The germline V gene encodes CDR1 KGHDR and CDR2 SFDVKD. The CDR3 has 14 amino acids. CDR3: CATRGGAGQETQYF. The CDR3 DNA is TGTGCCACCCGAGGGGGCGCGGGGCAAGAGACCCAGTACTTC.

This clone has a single count. The CDR3, as DNA: TGCAGTGCTAGTGCTACCAGACTAGCGGGAGTAGTAGATACGCAGTATTTT. Protein: CSASATRLAGVVDTQYF. The chain is built from TRBV20-1 and TRBJ2-3; 12 bases align to TRBD2. The germline V gene encodes CDR1 DFQATT and CDR2 SNEGSKA (reference sequence). After removal of 3 bases from V and 5 bases from J, the junction contained 12 bases not matched to a gene. There are 17 residues in the CDR3.

The genes are TRBV27 and TRBJ2-3; D possibly corresponds to TRBD2 (5 bases). V shed 3 bases and J shed 3 bases, with 10 bases lying between them. The CDR3 covers 14 residues. Germline CDR1 and CDR2: MNHEY and SMNVEV (reference sequence). The CDR3 coding sequence is TGTGCCAGCAGTTTTGGGGAGTGGACAGATACGCAGTATTTT. It yields the protein CASSFGEWTDTQYF.

The J gene is TRBJ2-1, the V gene TRBV24-1; 7 bases are shared with TRBD1. This CDR3 spans 14 amino acids. The J segment lost 6 bases and the V segment lost 9 bases, leaving 10 bases of the junction unmatched. Germline CDR1 and CDR2: KGHDR and SFDVKD. The CDR3 sequence: CATSRDGTANEQFF. In DNA, the CDR3 is TGTGCCACCTCCCGGGACGGGACAGCCAATGAGCAGTTCTTC.

This clone was seen only a few times. This chain uses TRBV27 with TRBJ2-7, with 10 bases fitting TRBD2. This CDR3 spans 15 amino acids. The ends lost 2 bases at V and 3 bases at J; junction bases unmatched: 4. Germline CDR1 is MNHEY and CDR2 is SMNVEV (reference sequence). CDR3 sequence reads: CASSLLAGEVYEQYF. The CDR3 nucleotides are TGTGCCAGCAGTTTACTAGCGGGAGAAGTCTACGAGCAGTACTTC.